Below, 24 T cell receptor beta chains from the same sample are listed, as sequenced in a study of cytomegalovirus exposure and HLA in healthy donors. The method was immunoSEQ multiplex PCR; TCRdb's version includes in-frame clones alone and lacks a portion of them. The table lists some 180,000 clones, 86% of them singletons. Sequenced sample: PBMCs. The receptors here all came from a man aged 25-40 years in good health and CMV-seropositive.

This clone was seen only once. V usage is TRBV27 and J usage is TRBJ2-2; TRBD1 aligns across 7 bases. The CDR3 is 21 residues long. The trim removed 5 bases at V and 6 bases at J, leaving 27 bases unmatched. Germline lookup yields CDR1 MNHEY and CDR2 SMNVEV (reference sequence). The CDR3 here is CASSIAPGTARDPRTAGELFF. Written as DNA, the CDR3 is TGTGCCAGCAGTATAGCCCCCGGGACAGCTAGGGACCCCCGAACGGCCGGGGAGCTGTTTTTT.

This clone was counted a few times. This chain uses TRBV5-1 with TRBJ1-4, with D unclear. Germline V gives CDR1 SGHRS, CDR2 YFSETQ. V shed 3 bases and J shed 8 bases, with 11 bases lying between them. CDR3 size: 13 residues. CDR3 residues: CASSSGGGEKLFF. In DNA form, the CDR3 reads TGCGCCAGCAGCTCGGGTGGCGGGGAAAAACTGTTTTTT.

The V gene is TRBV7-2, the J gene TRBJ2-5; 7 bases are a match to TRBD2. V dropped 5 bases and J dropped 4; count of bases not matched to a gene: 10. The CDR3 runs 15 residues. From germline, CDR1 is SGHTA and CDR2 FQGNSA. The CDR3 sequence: CASSPQWGGRETQYF. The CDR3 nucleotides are TGTGCCAGCAGCCCTCAATGGGGGGGTAGAGAGACCCAGTACTTC.

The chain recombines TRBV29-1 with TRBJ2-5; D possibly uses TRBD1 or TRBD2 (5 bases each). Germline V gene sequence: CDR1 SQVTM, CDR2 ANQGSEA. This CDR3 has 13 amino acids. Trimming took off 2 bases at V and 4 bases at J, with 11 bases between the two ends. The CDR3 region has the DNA TGCAGCGTTGAAACGGGGCTCCCAGAGACCCAGTACTTC. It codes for CSVETGLPETQYF.

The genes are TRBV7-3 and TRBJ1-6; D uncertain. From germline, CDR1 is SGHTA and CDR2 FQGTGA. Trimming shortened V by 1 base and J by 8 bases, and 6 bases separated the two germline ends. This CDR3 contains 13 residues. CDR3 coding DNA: TGTGCCAGCAGCTTAAATGGGGATTCACCCCTCCACTTT. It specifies CASSLNGDSPLHF.

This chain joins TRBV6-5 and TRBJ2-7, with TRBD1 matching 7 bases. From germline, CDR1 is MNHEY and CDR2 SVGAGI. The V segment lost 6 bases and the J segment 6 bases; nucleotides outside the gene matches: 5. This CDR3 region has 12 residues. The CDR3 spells CASSHRTGEQYF. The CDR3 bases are TGTGCCAGCAGCCACCGGACAGGCGAGCAGTACTTC.

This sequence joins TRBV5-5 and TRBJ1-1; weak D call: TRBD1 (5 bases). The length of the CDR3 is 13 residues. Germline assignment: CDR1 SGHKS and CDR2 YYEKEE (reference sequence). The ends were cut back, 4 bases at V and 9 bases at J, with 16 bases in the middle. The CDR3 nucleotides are TGTGCCAGCAGCCGACTCGGGGAGGGGAAAGCTTTCTTT. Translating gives CASSRLGEGKAFF. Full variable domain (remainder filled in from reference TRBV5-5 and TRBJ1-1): DAGVTQSPTHLIKTRGQQVTLRCSPISGHKSVSWYQQVLGQGPQFIFQYYEKEERGRGNFPDRFSARQFPNYSSELNVNALLLGDSALYLCASSRLGEGKAFFGQGTRLTVV.

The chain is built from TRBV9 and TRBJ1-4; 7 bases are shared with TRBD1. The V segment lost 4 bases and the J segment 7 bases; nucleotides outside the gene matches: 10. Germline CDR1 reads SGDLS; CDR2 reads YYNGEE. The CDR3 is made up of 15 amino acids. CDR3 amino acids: CASSLQTGIGEKLFF. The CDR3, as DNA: TGTGCCAGCAGCTTACAGACAGGGATTGGTGAAAAACTGTTTTTT.

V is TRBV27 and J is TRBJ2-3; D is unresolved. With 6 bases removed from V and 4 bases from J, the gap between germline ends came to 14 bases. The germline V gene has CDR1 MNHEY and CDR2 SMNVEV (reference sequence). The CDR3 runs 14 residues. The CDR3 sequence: CASRPSGRADTQYF. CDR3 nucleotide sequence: TGTGCCAGCAGGCCATCCGGGCGTGCAGATACGCAGTATTTT.

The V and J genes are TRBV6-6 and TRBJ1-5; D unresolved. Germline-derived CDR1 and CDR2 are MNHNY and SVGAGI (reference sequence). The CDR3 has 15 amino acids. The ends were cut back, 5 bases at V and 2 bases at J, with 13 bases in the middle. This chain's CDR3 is CASSDGGRGNQPQHF. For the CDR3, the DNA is TGTGCCAGCAGTGATGGTGGTCGGGGCAATCAGCCCCAGCATTTT.

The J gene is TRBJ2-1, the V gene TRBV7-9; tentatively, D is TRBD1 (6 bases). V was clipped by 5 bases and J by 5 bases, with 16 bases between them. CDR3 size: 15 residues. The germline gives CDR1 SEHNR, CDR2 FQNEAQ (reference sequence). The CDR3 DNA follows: TGTGCCAGCAGCCCCCGTGGGGGCCGAGACAATGAGCAGTTCTTC. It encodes CASSPRGGRDNEQFF.

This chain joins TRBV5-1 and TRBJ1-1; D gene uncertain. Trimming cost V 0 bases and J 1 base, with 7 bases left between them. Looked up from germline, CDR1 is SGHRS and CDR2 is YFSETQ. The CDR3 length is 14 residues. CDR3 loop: CASSLEAGNTEAFF. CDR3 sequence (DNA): TGCGCCAGCAGCTTGGAAGCCGGGAACACTGAAGCTTTCTTT.

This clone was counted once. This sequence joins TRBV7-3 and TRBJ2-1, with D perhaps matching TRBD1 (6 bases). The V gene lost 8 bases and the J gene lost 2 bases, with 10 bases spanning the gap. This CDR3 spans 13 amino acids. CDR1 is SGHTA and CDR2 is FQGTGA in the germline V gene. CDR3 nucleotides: TGTGCCAGCGGGTCAGGGGCCTACAATGAGCAGTTCTTC. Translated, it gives CASGSGAYNEQFF.

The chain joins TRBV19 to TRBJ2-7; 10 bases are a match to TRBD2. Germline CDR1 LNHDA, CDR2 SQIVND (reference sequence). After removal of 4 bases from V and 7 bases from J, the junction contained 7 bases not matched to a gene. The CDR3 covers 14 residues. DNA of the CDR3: TGTGCCAGTAGTACCCCGGGACTAGCGTTGGAGCAGTACTTC. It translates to CASSTPGLALEQYF. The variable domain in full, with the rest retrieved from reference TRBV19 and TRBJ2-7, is DGGITQSPKYLFRKEGQNVTLSCEQNLNHDAMYWYRQDPGQGLRLIYYSQIVNDFQKGDIAEGYSVSREKKESFPLTVTSAQKNPTAFYLCASSTPGLALEQYFGPGTRLTVT.

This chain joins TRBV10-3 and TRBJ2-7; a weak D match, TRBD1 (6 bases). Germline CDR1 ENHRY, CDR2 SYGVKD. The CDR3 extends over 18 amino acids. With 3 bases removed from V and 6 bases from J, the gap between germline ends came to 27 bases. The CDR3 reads CAISEPPARQVLQREQYF. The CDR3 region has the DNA TGTGCCATCAGTGAACCCCCCGCCAGACAGGTCCTACAACGCGAGCAGTACTTC.

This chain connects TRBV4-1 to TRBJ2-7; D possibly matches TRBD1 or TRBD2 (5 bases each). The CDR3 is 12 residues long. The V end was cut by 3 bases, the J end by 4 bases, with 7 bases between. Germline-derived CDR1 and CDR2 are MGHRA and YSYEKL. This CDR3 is CASSQGPYEQYF. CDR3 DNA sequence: TGCGCCAGCAGCCAGGGACCGTACGAGCAGTACTTC.

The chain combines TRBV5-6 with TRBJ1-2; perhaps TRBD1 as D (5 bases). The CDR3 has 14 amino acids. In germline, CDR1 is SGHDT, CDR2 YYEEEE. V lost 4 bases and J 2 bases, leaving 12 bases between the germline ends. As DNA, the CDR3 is TGTGCCAGCAGCGCCCTCGGGGGAAACTATGGCTACACCTTC. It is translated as CASSALGGNYGYTF.

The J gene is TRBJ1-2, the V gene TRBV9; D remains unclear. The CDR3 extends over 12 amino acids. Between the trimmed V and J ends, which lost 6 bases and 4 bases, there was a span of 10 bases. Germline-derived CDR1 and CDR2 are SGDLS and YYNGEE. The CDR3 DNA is TGTGCCAGCAACGAAAGAGGCTATGGCTACACCTTC. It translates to CASNERGYGYTF.

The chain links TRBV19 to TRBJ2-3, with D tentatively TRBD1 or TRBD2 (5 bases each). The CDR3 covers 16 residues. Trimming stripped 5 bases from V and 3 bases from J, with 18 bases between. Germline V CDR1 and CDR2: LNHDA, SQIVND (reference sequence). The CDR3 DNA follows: TGTGCCAGTAGTGTGACCGGGACCTCAGTTACAGATACGCAGTATTTT. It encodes CASSVTGTSVTDTQYF.

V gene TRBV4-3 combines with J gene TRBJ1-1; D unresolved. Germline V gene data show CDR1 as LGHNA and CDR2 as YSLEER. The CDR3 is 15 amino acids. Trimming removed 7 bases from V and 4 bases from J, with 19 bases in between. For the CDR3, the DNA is TGCGCCAGCACGCTCGGTGAAGGATTAGGCACTGAAGCTTTCTTT. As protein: CASTLGEGLGTEAFF.

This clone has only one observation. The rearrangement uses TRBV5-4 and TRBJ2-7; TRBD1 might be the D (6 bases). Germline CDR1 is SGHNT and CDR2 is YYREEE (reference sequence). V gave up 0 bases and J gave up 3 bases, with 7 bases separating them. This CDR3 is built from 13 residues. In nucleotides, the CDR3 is TGTGCCAGCAGCTTGGCAGGGGTCTACGAGCAGTACTTC. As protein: CASSLAGVYEQYF.

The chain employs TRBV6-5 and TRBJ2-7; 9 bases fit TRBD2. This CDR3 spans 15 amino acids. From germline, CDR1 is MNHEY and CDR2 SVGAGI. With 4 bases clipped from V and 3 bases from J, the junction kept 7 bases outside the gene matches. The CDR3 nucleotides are TGTGCCAGCAGTTCGCCCCTAGCGGGGTACTACGAGCAGTACTTC. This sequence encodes CASSSPLAGYYEQYF.

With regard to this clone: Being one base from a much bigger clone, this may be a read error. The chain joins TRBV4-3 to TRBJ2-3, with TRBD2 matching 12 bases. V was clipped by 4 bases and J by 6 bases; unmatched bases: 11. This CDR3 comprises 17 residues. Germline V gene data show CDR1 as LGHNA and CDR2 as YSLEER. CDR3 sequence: CASSLALAGGGRDTQYF. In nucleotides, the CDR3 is TGCGCCAGCAGCCTCGCCCTAGCGGGGGGGGGTAGGGATACGCAGTATTTT.

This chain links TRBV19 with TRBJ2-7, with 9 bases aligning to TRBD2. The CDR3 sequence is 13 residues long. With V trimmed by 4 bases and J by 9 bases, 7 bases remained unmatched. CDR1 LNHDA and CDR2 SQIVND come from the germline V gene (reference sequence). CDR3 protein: CASSTVAGVPQYF. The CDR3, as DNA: TGTGCCAGTAGTACCGTAGCGGGAGTCCCGCAGTACTTC.